A single sample gave rise to the 21 T cell receptor beta chains below, sequenced in a study of T cell changes during pregnancy in multiple sclerosis (dated by TCRdb to between 2018 and 2021). The library was built by means of the immunoSEQ multiplex PCR assay. This is the immuneACCESS table as TCRdb keeps it, with only in-frame sequences that have V and J called. A part of the clones is gone; compared with another copy, unresolved V genes explain less than half, and the rest is unexplained. The sample table shows over 50,000 clones, and about 90% are seen once. The ten largest clones add up to roughly 2.2% of the sample. The sequences come from peripheral blood, collected in the first trimester of pregnancy. The receptors originated from a female donor with multiple sclerosis, enrolled in a pregnancy study.

This rearrangement joins TRBV10-1 to TRBJ2-5; 8 nucleotides agree with TRBD1. CDR3 size: 15 residues. After removal of 6 bases from V and 4 bases from J, the junction contained 10 bases not matched to a gene. Per germline, CDR1 WNHNN and CDR2 SYGVQD (reference sequence). The CDR3 bases are TGCGCCAGCAGGCGCGGGACAGGCCGGGGAGAGACCCAGTACTTC. Protein product: CASRRGTGRGETQYF.

J is TRBJ1-1 and V is TRBV4-2; D is ambiguous. The V and J ends lost 4 bases and 3 bases respectively, with 9 bases between them. Germline CDR1 LGHNA, CDR2 YNFKEQ. CDR3 length: 13 residues. The CDR3 here is CASSPNSDTEAFF. As DNA, the CDR3 is TGTGCCAGCAGCCCTAACTCGGACACTGAAGCTTTCTTT.

The chain uses TRBV7-9 and TRBJ1-5, with TRBD1 identical over 9 bases. Germline V gene sequence: CDR1 SEHNR, CDR2 FQNEAQ (reference sequence). The CDR3 covers 19 residues. The junction had 19 bases not matched to a gene; V was cut back by 5 bases and J by 5 bases. The CDR3 region is CASSPLQGQGGSRDQPQHF. In nucleotides, the CDR3 is TGTGCCAGCAGCCCCCTCCAGGGACAGGGTGGTTCGAGGGATCAGCCCCAGCATTTT.

The J gene is TRBJ1-3, the V gene TRBV4-3; D gene ambiguous. Germline V gives CDR1 LGHNA, CDR2 YSLEER. The CDR3 has 15 residues. The V gene lost 0 bases and the J gene lost 0 bases, with 6 bases spanning the gap. Here the CDR3 DNA reads TGCGCCAGCAGCCAAGACAACTTCTCTGGAAACACCATATATTTT. Protein: CASSQDNFSGNTIYF.

CDR3 region: CASSSTPTADTQYF. As DNA, the CDR3 is TGTGCCAGCAGTTCGACTCCGACCGCAGATACGCAGTATTTT. The chain combines TRBV27 with TRBJ2-3, with D unclear. The ends were cut back, 4 bases at V and 4 bases at J, with 12 bases in the middle. From germline, CDR1 is MNHEY and CDR2 SMNVEV (reference sequence). The CDR3 loop spans 14 amino acids.

This clone was seen ten or more times. V usage is TRBV7-2 and J usage is TRBJ2-1; 7 nucleotides agree with TRBD2. Germline CDR1 SGHTA, CDR2 FQGNSA. The V gene end was trimmed by 5 bases and the J gene end by 6 bases; junction bases not matched to a gene: 10. This CDR3 comprises 15 residues. The CDR3 DNA reads as TGTGCCAGCAGCCGGTCCGGGACTAAATTCAATGAGCAGTTCTTC. This encodes CASSRSGTKFNEQFF.

The rearrangement links TRBV7-9 to TRBJ2-7, with D tentatively TRBD2 (5 bases). Trimming stripped 5 bases from V and 2 bases from J, with 10 bases between. The CDR3 has 13 residues. The germline CDR1 and CDR2 sequences are SEHNR and FQNEAQ (reference sequence). As DNA, the CDR3 is TGTGCCAGCAGCCCAAGCGGAACCTACGAGCAGTACTTC. Encoded protein: CASSPSGTYEQYF.

In DNA form, the CDR3 reads TGTGCCAGCAGGCGCGCGGGACAGTCCTACGAGCAGTACTTC. It is translated as CASRRAGQSYEQYF. The chain is built from TRBV6-5 and TRBJ2-7, with a tentative D call TRBD1 (7 bases). The germline V gene has CDR1 MNHEY and CDR2 SVGAGI. This CDR3 contains 14 residues. The ends were cut back, 6 bases at V and 1 base at J, with 13 bases in the middle.

V and J are TRBV28 and TRBJ2-1; TRBD2 agrees at 11 bases. This CDR3 has 21 residues. The germline CDR1 and CDR2 sequences are MDHEN and SYDVKM. V lost 1 base, J lost 3 bases, and 17 bases stayed unmatched. The chain's CDR3 is CASSLLGLADQSVSFYNEQFF. CDR3 nucleotides: TGTGCCAGCAGTTTATTGGGACTAGCGGACCAGAGTGTCAGTTTCTACAATGAGCAGTTCTTC. Filled out from reference TRBV28 and TRBJ2-1, the complete variable domain reads DVKVTQSSRYLVKRTGEKVFLECVQDMDHENMFWYRQDPGLGLRLIYFSYDVKMKEKGDIPEGYSVSREKKERFSLILESASTNQTSMYLCASSLLGLADQSVSFYNEQFFGPGTRLTVL.

The gene calls are TRBV21-1 and TRBJ2-3; whether TRBD2, the table's D call, matches the DNA was not checked. TRBV21-1 is flagged as a pseudogene. This CDR3 comprises 15 residues. CDR3 in amino acids: CASSIAQRKTDTQYF. CDR3 nucleotide sequence: TGTGCCAGCAGCATTGCCCAGAGGAAGACAGATACGCAGTATTTT.

In DNA form, the CDR3 reads TGTGCCAGCAGCCAACGCCCCCGGCGGGAGCAGTACTTC. Encoded protein: CASSQRPRREQYF. The chain is built from TRBV2 and TRBJ2-7; D uncertain. The CDR3 spans 13 residues. Germline V lookup: CDR1 SNHLY, CDR2 FYNNEI. Trimming removed 6 bases at V and 7 bases at J, with 16 bases between.

V gene TRBV5-5 combines with J gene TRBJ2-7; D ambiguous. The CDR3 contains 11 residues. The V end was cut by 4 bases, the J end by 2 bases, with 4 bases between. The germline V gene encodes CDR1 SGHKS and CDR2 YYEKEE (reference sequence). The CDR3 nucleotides read TGTGCCAGCAGCCAGACCTACGAGCAGTACTTC. This codes for CASSQTYEQYF.

This rearrangement joins TRBV20-1 to TRBJ1-1; 7 bases align to TRBD1. Germline V gene sequence: CDR1 DFQATT, CDR2 SNEGSKA (reference sequence). V was pared by 3 bases and J by 9 bases, with 4 bases of the junction left unmatched. The CDR3 spans 11 residues. The CDR3 sequence: CSARETGQAFF. CDR3 nucleotide sequence: TGCAGTGCTAGGGAGACAGGGCAAGCTTTCTTT.

The J gene is TRBJ2-7, the V gene TRBV6-1; 8 nucleotides agree with TRBD2. Germline loops: CDR1 MNHNS, CDR2 SASEGT. This CDR3 is built from 13 residues. J gave up 2 bases and V 7 bases, and 4 bases lay outside the gene matches. As DNA, the CDR3 is TGTGCCAGCAAACTAGCGGCCCCCTACGAGCAGTACTTC. Its protein is CASKLAAPYEQYF.

The genes are TRBV27 and TRBJ2-7; 7 bases are shared with TRBD1. There are 17 residues in the CDR3. V lost 1 base, J lost 2 bases, and 11 bases stayed unmatched. Germline values: CDR1 MNHEY, CDR2 SMNVEV (reference sequence). CDR3 sequence: CASSLFPEGGRTYEQYF. For the CDR3, the DNA is TGTGCCAGCAGTTTATTTCCCGAAGGGGGCAGGACCTACGAGCAGTACTTC.

The chain joins TRBV28 to TRBJ1-5; maybe TRBD1 (5 bases). The CDR3 is 17 residues long. Per the germline V gene, CDR1 is MDHEN and CDR2 is SYDVKM. Trimming took 3 bases from V and 4 from J, leaving 19 bases between them. Here the CDR3 reads CASSFYGGGGGNQPQHF. The CDR3 DNA reads TGTGCCAGCAGTTTTTACGGGGGGGGTGGGGGAAATCAGCCCCAGCATTTT.

Remarks on this clone: The identical CDR3 is also encoded by other nucleotide sequences in the sample. The chain is built from TRBV18 and TRBJ2-7, with D unclear. V lost 6 bases to trimming and J lost 6 bases, with 12 bases between them. This CDR3 comprises 12 residues. CDR1 is KGHSH and CDR2 is LQKENI in the germline V gene. The CDR3 coding sequence is TGTGCCAGCTCTCCGAGTAGTCGCGAGCAGTACTTC. Its translation is CASSPSSREQYF.

This clone was counted once. The gene calls are TRBV6-1 and TRBJ2-6; D remains unclear. CDR1 and CDR2 from the germline V gene are MNHNS and SASEGT. V lost 4 bases, J lost 0 bases, and 10 bases lay in between. The CDR3 has 16 amino acids. The CDR3 region is CASSGSPGSGANVLTF. CDR3 DNA: TGTGCCAGCAGTGGTAGTCCGGGCTCTGGGGCCAACGTCCTGACTTTC.

DNA of the CDR3: TGTGCCAGCTCACCACTCCCGGGGTCCGACGGGAAGGACGCCGGGGGCTACACCTTC. The encoded protein is CASSPLPGSDGKDAGGYTF. The J gene is TRBJ1-2, the V gene TRBV18, with no clear D. Germline V gives CDR1 KGHSH, CDR2 LQKENI. This CDR3 is 19 amino acids long. Trimming cost V 1 base and J 8 bases, with 29 bases left between them.

The chain recombines TRBV2 with TRBJ2-1; 8 nucleotides line up with TRBD2. Trimming cost V 7 bases and J 3 bases; bases outside gene matches: 8. Germline V gene data show CDR1 as SNHLY and CDR2 as FYNNEI. The CDR3 length is 15 residues. CDR3 sequence: CASNVGTSGYNEQFF. The CDR3, as DNA: TGTGCCAGCAATGTCGGAACTAGCGGCTACAATGAGCAGTTCTTC.

The V and J genes are TRBV18 and TRBJ2-7, with 8 positions matching TRBD1. Germline CDR1 reads KGHSH; CDR2 reads LQKENI. V shed 6 bases, J shed 5 bases, and the junction held 6 bases outside the gene matches. This CDR3 region has 13 residues. CDR3 nucleotide sequence: TGTGCCAGCTCCCAAAACAGGGGGGACGAGCAGTACTTC. As protein: CASSQNRGDEQYF.